The sequence of this T cell receptor (beta chain) was determined in a study of blood T cell repertoires in COVID-19 (dated by TCRdb to the early 2020s). Regarding the complete study: Samples from collaborators originated in the United States, Italy and Spain and spanned both the acute and convalescent phases of COVID-19. The repertoires were released in a freely available public database intended as a resource for research on the immune response to SARS-CoV-2. Where available, HLA class I and class II types were taken from metadata supplied by the sample provider and were not determined by assay-based typing. The samples were drawn from the first 160 participants of the ongoing ImmuneRACE study and from over 950 subjects provided by 6 global collaborators. Sample metadata almost always included a de-identified subject ID, COVID-19 status, age in years and sex. Subjects who had been exposed to COVID-19, were actively infected with it, or had recovered from it provided the deeply sampled blood TCRbeta repertoires that made up the dataset. The prospective study material was composed of cDNA or gDNA derived from T cells, B-cell-depleted T cells, or PBMCs. Broad study findings and their caveats: Clinical and demographic metadata were provided uncurated, with the amount varying by source and participant.

The immunoSEQ Assay, a bias-controlled multiplex PCR, was used to amplify TCRbeta CDR3 regions from genomic DNA. The source study handled its data this way. The number of nucleated cells in each sample was estimated from the amplification of reference gene primers within the assay. Sequence reads were collapsed and filtered to measure the absolute abundance of every unique TCRbeta CDR3 rearrangement. For each sample, productive Simpson clonality was calculated as the square root of Simpson's diversity index over productive rearrangements. TCRdb provides this immuneACCESS table in a form limited to in-frame rearrangements. Some clones are lacking; in checked studies, under half of them reflect an unresolved V gene, and why the rest are absent is not known. V and J calls and clone size are as listed in that table; D and trimming were resolved from the DNA. Present in this sample are 85,000 to 110,000 clones, roughly 87% of which were seen just once. The top ten constitute approximately 17% of the sample.

Collaborating institutions collected whole blood in K2EDTA tubes following their own protocols. For TCRbeta analysis, collaborators shipped samples in one of three forms: frozen whole blood, isolated PBMCs, or DNA extracted from either of those sample types. For this clone: Its antigen is not yet known. Base-call qualities are not available, and no considerably larger clone is one nucleotide away.

The source material was peripheral blood. This sequence was found in a woman over 75 in a cohort sampled during active COVID-19.

The nucleotide sequence is given as TGTGCCAGCAGCCAAGAGCCAGGCCCCCAGCATTTT. It translates to CASSQEPGPQHF. The V and J genes are TRBV3-1 (or the pseudogene TRBV3-2) and TRBJ1-5; no confident D gene assignment can be made. The germline V gene (reference sequence) sets CDR1 to LGHDT and CDR2 to YNNKEL. The cysteine opens and the phenylalanine closes a CDR3 of 12 amino acids. Just the 36-base CDR3 DNA is kept, in frame starting at base 1. V and J lose 0 bases and 10 bases, and a span of 7 bases separates them.